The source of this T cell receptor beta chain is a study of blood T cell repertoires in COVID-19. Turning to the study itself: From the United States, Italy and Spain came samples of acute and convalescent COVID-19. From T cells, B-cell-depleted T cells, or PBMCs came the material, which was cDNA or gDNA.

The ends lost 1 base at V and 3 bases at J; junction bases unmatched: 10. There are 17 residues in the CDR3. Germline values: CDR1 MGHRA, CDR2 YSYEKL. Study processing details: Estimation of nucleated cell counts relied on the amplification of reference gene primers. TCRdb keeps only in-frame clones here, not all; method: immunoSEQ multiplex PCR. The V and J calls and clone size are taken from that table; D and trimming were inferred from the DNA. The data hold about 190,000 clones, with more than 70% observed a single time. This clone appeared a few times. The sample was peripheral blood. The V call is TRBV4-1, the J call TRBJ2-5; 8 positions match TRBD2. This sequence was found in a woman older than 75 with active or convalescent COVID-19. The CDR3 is CASSQVWEREMKETQYF. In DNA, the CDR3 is TGCGCCAGCAGCCAAGTATGGGAGCGGGAGATGAAAGAGACCCAGTACTTC.